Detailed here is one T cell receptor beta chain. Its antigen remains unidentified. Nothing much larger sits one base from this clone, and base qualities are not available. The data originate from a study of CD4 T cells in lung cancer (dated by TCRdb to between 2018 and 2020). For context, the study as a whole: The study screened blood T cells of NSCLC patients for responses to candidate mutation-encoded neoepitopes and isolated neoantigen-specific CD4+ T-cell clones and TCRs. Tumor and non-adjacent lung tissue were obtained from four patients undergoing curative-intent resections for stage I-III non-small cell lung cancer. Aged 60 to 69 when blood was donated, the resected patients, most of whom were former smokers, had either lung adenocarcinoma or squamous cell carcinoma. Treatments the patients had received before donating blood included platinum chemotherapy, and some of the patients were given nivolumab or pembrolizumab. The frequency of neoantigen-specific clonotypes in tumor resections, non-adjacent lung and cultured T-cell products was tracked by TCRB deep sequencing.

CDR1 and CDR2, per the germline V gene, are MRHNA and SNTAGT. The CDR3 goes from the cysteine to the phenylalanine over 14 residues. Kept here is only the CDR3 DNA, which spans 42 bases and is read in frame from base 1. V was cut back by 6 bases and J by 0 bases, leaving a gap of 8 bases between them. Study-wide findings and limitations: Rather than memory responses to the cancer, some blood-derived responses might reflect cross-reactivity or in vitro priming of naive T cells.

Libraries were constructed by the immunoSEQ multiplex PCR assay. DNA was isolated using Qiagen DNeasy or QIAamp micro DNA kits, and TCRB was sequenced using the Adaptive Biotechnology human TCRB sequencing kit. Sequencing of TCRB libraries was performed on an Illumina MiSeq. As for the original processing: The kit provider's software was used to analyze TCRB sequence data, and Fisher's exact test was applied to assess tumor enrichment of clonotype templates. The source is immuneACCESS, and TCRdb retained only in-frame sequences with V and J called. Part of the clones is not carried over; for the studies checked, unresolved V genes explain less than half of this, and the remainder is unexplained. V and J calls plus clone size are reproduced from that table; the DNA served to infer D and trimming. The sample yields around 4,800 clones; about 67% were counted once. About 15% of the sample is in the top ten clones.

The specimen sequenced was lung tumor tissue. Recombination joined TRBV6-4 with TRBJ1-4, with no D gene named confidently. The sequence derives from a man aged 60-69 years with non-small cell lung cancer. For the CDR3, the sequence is CASSNGATNEKLFF. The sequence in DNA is TGTGCCAGCAGCAACGGAGCAACTAATGAAAAACTGTTTTTT.